One T cell receptor (beta chain) is described in this entry. Assay: immunoSEQ multiplex PCR; the TCRdb copy retains only in-frame clones and omits some. This table has about 96,000 clones, around 85% appearing once. This entry is derived from a study of blood T cell repertoires in COVID-19. The germline V and J ends were trimmed by 7 bases and 4 bases, with 9 bases remaining between them. Germline CDR1 is SGHAT and CDR2 is FQNNGV. This CDR3 is 12 amino acids long. This TCR came from a woman aged 60 to 75 with acute or convalescent COVID-19. Sequencing input: peripheral blood. The chain links TRBV11-2 to TRBJ2-3; D is uncertain. CDR3 coding DNA: TGTGCCAGCAATCAACGGGCAGATACGCAGTATTTT. Translated: CASNQRADTQYF.